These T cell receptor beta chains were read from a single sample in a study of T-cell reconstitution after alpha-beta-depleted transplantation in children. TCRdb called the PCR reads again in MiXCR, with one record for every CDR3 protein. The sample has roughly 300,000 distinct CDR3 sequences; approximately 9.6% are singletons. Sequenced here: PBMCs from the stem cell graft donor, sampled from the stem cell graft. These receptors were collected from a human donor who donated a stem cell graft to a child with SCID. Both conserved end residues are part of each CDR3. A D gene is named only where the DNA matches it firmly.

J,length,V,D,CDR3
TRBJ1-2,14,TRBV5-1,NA,CASSLAGQGDGYTF
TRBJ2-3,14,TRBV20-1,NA,CSGSALHGTDTQYF
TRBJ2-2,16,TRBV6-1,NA,CASSDETGPNTGELFF
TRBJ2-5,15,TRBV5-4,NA,CASSLEQRLTETQYF
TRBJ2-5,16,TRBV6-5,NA,CASSYLGGWRQETQYF
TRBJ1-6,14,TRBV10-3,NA,CAISEVRDNSPLHF
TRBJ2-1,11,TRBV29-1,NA,CSVGPDNEQFF
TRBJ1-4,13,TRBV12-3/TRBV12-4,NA,CASTMGLHEKLFF
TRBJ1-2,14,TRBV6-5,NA,CASSSLSGSYGYTF
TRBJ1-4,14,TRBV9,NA,CASSVTGIGEKLFF
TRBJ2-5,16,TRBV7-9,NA,CASSPGTPSSGETQYF
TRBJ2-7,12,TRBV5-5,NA,CASRDWSYEQYF
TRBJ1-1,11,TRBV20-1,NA,CSAEDEAEAFF
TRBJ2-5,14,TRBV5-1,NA,CASSLAQGQETQYF
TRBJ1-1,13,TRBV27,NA,CATGGRSGTEAFF
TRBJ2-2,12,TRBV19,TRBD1,CASSHRGGELFF
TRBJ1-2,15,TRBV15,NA,CATSRAGGNNYGYTF
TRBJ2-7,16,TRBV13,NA,CASSLAETPSSYEQYF
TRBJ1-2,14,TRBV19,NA,CASSVGHSNYGYTF
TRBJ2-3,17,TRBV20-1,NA,CSARELKGAGMTDTQYF
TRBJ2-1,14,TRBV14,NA,CASSHRGFYNEQFF
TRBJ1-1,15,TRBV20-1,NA,CSASGGRVLNTEAFF